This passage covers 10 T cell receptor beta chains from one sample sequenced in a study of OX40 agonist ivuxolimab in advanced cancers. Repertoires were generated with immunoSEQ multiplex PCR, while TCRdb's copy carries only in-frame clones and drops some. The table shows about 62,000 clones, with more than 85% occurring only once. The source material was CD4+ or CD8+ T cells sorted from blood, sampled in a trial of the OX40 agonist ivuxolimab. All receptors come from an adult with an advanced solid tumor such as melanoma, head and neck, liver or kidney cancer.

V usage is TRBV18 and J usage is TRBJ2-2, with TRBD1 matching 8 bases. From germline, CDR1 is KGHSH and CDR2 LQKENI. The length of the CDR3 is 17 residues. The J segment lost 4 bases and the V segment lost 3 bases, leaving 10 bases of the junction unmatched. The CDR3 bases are TGTGCCAGCTCACCTACAGGGGGGCCTACGGTCACCGGGGAGCTGTTTTTT. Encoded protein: CASSPTGGPTVTGELFF. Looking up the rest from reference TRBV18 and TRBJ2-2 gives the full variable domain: NAGVMQNPRHLVRRRGQEARLRCSPMKGHSHVYWYRQLPEEGLKFMVYLQKENIIDESGMPKERFSAEFPKEGPSILRIQQVVRGDSAAYFCASSPTGGPTVTGELFFGEGSRLTVL.

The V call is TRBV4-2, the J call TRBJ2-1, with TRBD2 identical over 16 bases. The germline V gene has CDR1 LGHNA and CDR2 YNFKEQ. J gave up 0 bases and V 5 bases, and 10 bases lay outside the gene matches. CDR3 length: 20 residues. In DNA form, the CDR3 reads TGTGCCAGCAGCGGGGTGCCGGGACTAGCGGGAGGGCTCTCCTACAATGAGCAGTTCTTC. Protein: CASSGVPGLAGGLSYNEQFF.

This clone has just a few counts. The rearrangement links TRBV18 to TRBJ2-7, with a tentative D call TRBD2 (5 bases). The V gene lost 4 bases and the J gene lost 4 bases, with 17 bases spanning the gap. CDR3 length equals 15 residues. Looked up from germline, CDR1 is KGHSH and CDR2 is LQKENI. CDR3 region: CASSRPTKEGYEQYF. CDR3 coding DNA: TGTGCCAGCTCACGACCGACTAAAGAGGGATACGAGCAGTACTTC.

For the CDR3, the DNA is TGTGCCAGCAGTGAACAGACCTCTGGGGCCAACGTCCTGACTTTC. It translates to CASSEQTSGANVLTF. This chain connects TRBV2 to TRBJ2-6; no definite D call. CDR3 length: 15 residues. CDR1 is SNHLY, CDR2 FYNNEI, per germline. Trimming stripped 2 bases from V and 0 bases from J, with 5 bases between. Looking up the rest from reference TRBV2 and TRBJ2-6 gives the full variable domain: EPEVTQTPSHQVTQMGQEVILRCVPISNHLYFYWYRQILGQKVEFLVSFYNNEISEKSEIFDDQFSVERPDGSNFTLKIRSTKLEDSAMYFCASSEQTSGANVLTFGAGSRLTVL.

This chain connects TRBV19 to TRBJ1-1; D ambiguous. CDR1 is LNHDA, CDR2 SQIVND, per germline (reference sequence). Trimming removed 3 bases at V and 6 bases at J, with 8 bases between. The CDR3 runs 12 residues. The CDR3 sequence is CASSIGVAEAFF. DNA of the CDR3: TGTGCCAGTAGTATTGGGGTCGCTGAAGCTTTCTTT.

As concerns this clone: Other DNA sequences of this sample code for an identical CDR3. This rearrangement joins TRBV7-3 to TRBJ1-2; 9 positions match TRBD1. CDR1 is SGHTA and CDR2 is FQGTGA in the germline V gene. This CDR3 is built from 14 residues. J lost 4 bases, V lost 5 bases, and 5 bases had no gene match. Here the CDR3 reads CASSAGQGTYGYTF. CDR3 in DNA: TGTGCCAGCAGCGCTGGACAGGGGACCTATGGCTACACCTTC.

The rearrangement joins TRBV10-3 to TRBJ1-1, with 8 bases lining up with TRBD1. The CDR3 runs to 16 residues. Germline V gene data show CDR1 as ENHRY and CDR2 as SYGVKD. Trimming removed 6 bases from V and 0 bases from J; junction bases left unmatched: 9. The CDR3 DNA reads TGTGCCATCAGCCGAGACAGGGGCGACGTGAACACTGAAGCTTTCTTT. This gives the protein CAISRDRGDVNTEAFF.

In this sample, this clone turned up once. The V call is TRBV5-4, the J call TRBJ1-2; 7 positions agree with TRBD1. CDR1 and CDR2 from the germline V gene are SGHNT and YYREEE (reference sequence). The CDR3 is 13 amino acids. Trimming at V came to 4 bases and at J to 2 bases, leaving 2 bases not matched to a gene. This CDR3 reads CASSTTGNYGYTF. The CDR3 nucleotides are TGTGCCAGCAGCACGACAGGGAACTATGGCTACACCTTC.

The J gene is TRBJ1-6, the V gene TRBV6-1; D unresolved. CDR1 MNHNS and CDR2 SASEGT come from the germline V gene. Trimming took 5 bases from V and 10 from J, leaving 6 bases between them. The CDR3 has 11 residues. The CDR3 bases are TGTGCCAGCAGTCTTGTCTCACCCCTCCACTTT. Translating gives CASSLVSPLHF.

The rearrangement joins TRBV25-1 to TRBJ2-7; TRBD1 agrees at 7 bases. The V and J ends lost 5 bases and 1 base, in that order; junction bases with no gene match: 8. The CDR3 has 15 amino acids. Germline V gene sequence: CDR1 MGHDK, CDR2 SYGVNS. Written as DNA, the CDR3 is TGTGCCAGCAGTCTATCAGGGGGACAGTCCTACGAGCAGTACTTC. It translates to CASSLSGGQSYEQYF.